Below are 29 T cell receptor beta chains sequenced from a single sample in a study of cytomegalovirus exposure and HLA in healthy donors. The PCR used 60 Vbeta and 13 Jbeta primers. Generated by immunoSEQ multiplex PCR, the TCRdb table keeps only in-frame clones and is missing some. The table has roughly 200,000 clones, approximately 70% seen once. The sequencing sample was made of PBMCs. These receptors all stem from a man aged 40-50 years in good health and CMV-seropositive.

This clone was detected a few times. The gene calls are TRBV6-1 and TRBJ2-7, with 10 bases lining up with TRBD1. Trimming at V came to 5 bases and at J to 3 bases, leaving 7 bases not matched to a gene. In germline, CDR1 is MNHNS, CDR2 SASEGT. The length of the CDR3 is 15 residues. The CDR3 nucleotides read TGTGCCAGCAGTCTCCTGGGACAGGGGCTCTACGAGCAGTACTTC. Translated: CASSLLGQGLYEQYF.

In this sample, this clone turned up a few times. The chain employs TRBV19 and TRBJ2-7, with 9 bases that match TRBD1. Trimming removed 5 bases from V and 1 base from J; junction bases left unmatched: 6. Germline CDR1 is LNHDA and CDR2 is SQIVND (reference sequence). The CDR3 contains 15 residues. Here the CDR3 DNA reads TGTGCCAGTAGTCCTCGGACAGGGGTATCCTACGAGCAGTACTTC. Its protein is CASSPRTGVSYEQYF. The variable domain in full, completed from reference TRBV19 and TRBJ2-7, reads DGGITQSPKYLFRKEGQNVTLSCEQNLNHDAMYWYRQDPGQGLRLIYYSQIVNDFQKGDIAEGYSVSREKKESFPLTVTSAQKNPTAFYLCASSPRTGVSYEQYFGPGTRLTVT.

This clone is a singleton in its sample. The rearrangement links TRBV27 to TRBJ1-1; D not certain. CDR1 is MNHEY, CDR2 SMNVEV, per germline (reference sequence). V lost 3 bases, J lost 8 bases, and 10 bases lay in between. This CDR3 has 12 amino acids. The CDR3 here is CASSLVSREAFF. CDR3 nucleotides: TGTGCCAGCAGTTTGGTCTCTCGGGAAGCTTTCTTT.

Here the CDR3 DNA reads TGTGCCAGCTCGGGGACAGGGGCTGAAGCTTTCTTT. It specifies CASSGTGAEAFF. The chain is built from TRBV18 and TRBJ1-1, with TRBD1 identical over 10 bases. The CDR3 is 12 amino acids. V was pared by 6 bases and J by 6 bases, with 1 base of the junction left unmatched. Germline V gene data show CDR1 as KGHSH and CDR2 as LQKENI.

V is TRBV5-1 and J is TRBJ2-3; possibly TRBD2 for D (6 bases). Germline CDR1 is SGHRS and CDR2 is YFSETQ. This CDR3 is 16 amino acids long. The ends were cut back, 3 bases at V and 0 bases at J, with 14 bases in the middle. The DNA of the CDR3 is TGCGCCAGCAGCTCTTCAACCGGGACTAGCACAGATACGCAGTATTTT. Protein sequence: CASSSSTGTSTDTQYF.

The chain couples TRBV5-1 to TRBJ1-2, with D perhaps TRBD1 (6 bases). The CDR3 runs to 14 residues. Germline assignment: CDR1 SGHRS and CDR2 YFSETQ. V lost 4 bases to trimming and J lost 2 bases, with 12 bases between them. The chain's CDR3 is CASSGGGPNYGYTF. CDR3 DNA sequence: TGCGCCAGCAGCGGCGGGGGGCCAAACTATGGCTACACCTTC.

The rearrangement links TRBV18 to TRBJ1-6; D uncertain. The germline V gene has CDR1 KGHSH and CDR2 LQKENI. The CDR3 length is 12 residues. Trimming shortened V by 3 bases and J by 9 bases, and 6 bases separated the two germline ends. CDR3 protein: CASSPGGSPLHF. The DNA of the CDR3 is TGTGCCAGCTCACCCGGAGGTTCACCCCTCCACTTT.

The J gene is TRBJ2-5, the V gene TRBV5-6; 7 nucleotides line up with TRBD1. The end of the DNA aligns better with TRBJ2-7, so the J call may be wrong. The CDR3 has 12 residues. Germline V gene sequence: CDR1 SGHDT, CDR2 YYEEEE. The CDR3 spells CASSLQGFEQYF. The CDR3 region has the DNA TGTGCCAGCAGCCTACAGGGGTTCGAGCAGTACTTC.

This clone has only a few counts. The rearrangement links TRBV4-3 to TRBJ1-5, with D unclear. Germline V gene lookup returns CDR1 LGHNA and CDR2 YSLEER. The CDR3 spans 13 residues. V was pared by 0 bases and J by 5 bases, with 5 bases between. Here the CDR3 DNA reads TGCGCCAGCAGCCAAGAGAGGGATCAGCCCCAGCATTTT. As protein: CASSQERDQPQHF.

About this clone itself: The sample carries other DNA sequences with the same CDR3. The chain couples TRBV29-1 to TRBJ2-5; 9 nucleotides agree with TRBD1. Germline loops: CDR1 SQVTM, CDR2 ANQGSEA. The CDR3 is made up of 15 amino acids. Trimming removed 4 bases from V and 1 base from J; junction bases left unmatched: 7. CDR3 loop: CSVVPGQGTQETQYF. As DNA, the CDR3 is TGCAGCGTTGTACCCGGACAGGGGACCCAAGAGACCCAGTACTTC.

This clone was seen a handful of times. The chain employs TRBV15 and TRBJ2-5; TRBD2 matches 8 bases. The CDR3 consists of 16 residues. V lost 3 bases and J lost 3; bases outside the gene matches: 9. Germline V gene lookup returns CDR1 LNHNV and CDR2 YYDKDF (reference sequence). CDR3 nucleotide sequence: TGTGCCACCAGCAGGGAGGGGCGGGAGGATGAAGAGACCCAGTACTTC. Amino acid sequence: CATSREGREDEETQYF.

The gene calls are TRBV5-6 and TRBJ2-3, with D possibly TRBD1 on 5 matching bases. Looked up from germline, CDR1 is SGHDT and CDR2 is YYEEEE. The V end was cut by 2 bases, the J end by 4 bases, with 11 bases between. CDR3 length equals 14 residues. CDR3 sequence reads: CASSFGAGADTQYF. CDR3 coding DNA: TGTGCCAGCAGCTTTGGGGCTGGGGCAGATACGCAGTATTTT.

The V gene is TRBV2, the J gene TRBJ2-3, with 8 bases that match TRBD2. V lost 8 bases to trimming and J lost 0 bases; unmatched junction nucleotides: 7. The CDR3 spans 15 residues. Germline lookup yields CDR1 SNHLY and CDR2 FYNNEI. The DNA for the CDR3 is TGTGCCAGCGGAGGCGGGGGGCGTAGCACAGATACGCAGTATTTT. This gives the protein CASGGGGRSTDTQYF.

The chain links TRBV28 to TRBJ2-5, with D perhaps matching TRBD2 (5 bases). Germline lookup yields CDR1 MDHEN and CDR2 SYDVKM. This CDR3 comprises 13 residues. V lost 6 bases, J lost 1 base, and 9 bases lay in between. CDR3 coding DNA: TGTGCCAGCAGCTGGACTCTCCAAGAGACCCAGTACTTC. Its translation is CASSWTLQETQYF.

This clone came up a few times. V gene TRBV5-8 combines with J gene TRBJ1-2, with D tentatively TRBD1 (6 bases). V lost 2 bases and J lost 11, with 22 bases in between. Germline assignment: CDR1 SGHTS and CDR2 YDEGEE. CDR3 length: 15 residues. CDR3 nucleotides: TGTGCCAGCAGCTTTAACAGGGCCTACACGCACGGTTACACCTTC. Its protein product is CASSFNRAYTHGYTF.

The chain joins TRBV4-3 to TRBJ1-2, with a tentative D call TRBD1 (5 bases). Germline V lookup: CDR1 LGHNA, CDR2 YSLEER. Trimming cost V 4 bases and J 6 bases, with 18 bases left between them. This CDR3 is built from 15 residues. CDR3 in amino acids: CASSPDVRGANGYTF. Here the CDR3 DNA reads TGCGCCAGCAGCCCCGACGTTAGGGGCGCGAATGGCTACACCTTC.

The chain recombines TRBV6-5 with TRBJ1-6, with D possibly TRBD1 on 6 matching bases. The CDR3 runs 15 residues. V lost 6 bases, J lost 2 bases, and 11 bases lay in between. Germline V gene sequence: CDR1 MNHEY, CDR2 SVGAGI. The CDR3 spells CASRSGQTYNSPLHF. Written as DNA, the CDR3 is TGTGCCAGCAGGTCCGGACAGACCTATAATTCACCCCTCCACTTT.

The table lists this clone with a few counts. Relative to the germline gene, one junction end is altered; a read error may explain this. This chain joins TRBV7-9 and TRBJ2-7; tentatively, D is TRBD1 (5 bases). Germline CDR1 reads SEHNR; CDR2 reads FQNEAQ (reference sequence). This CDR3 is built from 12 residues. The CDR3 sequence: CSSSPGQYEQYF. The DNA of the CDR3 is TGTTCCAGCAGCCCAGGACAATACGAGCAGTACTTC.

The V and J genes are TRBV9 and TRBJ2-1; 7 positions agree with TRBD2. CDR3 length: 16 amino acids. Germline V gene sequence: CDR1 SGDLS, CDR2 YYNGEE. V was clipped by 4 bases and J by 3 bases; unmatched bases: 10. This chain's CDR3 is CASSPGGSHLYNEQFF. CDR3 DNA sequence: TGTGCCAGCAGCCCCGGGGGGTCCCACCTCTACAATGAGCAGTTCTTC.

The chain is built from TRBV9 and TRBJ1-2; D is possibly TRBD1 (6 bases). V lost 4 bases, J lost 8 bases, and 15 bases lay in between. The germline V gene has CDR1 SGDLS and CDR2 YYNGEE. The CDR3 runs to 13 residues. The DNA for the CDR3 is TGTGCCAGCAGCCCTGGGGGCCTTGGGGGCTACACCTTC. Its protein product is CASSPGGLGGYTF. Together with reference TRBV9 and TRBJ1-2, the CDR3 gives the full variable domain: DSGVTQTPKHLITATGQRVTLRCSPRSGDLSVYWYQQSLDQGLQFLIQYYNGEERAKGNILERFSAQQFPDLHSELNLSSLELGDSALYFCASSPGGLGGYTFGSGTRLTVV.

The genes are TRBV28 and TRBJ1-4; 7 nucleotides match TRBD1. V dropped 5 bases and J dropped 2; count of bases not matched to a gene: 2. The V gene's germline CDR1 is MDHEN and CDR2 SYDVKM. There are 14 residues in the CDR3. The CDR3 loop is CASSPRGTNEKLFF. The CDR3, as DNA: TGTGCCAGCAGTCCCAGGGGGACTAATGAAAAACTGTTTTTT.

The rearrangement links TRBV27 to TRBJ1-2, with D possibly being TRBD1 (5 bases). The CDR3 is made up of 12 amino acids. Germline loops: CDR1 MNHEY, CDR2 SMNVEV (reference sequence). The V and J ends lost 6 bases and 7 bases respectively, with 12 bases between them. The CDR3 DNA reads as TGTGCCAGCAGAGGGACTGCCGGTGGCTACACCTTC. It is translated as CASRGTAGGYTF.

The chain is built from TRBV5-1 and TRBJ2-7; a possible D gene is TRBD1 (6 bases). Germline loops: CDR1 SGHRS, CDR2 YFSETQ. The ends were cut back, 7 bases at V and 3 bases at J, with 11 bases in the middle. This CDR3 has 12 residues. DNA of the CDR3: TGCGCCAGCTCAGGGGCTAACTACGAGCAGTACTTC. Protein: CASSGANYEQYF.

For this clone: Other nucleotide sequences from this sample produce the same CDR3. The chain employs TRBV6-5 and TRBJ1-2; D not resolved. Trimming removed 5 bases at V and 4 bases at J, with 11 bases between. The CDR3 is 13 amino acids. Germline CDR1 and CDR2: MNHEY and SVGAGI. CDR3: CASSPGGGYGYTF. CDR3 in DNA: TGTGCCAGCAGTCCCGGCGGAGGCTATGGCTACACCTTC.

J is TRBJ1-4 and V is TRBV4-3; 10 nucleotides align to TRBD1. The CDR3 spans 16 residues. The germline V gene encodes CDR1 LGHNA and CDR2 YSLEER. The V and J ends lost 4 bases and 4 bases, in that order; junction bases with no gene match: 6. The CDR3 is CASSRRQGADNEKLFF. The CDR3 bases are TGCGCCAGCAGCCGTCGACAGGGGGCTGATAATGAAAAACTGTTTTTT.

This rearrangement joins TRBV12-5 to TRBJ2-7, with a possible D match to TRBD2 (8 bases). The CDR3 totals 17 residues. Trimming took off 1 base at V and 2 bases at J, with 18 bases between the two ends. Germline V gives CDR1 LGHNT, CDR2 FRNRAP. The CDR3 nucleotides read TGTGCTAGTGGTTTGGACCCCGGGAGGGGGCTACCCTACGAGCAGTACTTC. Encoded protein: CASGLDPGRGLPYEQYF. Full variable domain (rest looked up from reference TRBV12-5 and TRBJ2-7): DARVTQTPRHKVTEMGQEVTMRCQPILGHNTVFWYRQTMMQGLELLAYFRNRAPLDDSGMPKDRFSAEMPDATLATLKIQPSEPRDSAVYFCASGLDPGRGLPYEQYFGPGTRLTVT.

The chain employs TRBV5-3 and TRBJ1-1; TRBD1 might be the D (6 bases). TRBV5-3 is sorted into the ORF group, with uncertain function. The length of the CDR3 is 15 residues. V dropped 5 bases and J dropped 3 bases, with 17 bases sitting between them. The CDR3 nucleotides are TGTGCCAGAAGTTACTACAGGGCGGAGTACACTGAAGCTTTCTTT. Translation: CARSYYRAEYTEAFF.

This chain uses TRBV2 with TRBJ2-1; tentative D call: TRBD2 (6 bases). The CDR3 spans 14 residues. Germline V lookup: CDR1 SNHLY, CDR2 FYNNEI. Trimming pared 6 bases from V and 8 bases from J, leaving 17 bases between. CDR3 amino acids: CASRGQRVRDEQFF. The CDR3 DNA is TGTGCCAGCAGAGGGCAGCGGGTGAGGGATGAGCAGTTCTTC.

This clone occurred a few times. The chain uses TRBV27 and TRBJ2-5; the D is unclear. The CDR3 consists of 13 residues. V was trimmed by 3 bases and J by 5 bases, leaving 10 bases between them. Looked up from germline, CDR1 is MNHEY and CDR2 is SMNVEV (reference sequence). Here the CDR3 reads CASSFGLLETQYF. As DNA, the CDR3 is TGTGCCAGCAGTTTTGGCCTGCTGGAGACCCAGTACTTC.